Sequencing of this T cell receptor beta chain was carried out in a study of brain T cells in children with intractable seizures. This CDR3 region has 16 residues. With 3 bases clipped from V and 6 bases from J, the junction kept 10 bases outside the gene matches. Germline assignment: CDR1 SGHTA and CDR2 FQGTGA. The assay was immunoSEQ multiplex PCR, and TCRdb's table has in-frame clones only and misses some. The sample includes around 100,000 clones, 94% of them seen just once. Specimen: peripheral blood, collected at surgery. The clonotype was recovered from a boy younger than two with hemimegalencephaly and intractable seizures. V and J are TRBV7-3 and TRBJ2-3, with TRBD1 identical over 9 bases. CDR3 sequence: CASSLDGTGRGDTQYF. The CDR3 nucleotides read TGTGCCAGCAGCTTGGACGGGACAGGGCGTGGGGATACGCAGTATTTT.